The T cell receptor beta chain described here comes from a study of blood T cell repertoires in COVID-19. Overall study: COVID-19 samples, acute and convalescent, were from the United States, Italy and Spain. Sample material is recorded as cDNA or gDNA derived from T cells, B-cell-depleted T cells, or PBMCs.

Per the authors' pipeline: Estimation of nucleated cell counts was performed using reference gene primer amplification. The repertoire was sequenced with immunoSEQ multiplex PCR; TCRdb's copy has only in-frame clones and lacks some. V and J calls and clone size follow that table, whereas D and trimming were derived from the DNA. Of 200,000 to 250,000 clones detected, about 90% appear once; the ten largest clones hold roughly 2.7%. Only one count was recorded for this clone. This TCR was recovered from a man aged 25-45 years with COVID-19, enrolled during active disease. Sequencing was performed on peripheral blood.

CDR3 DNA: TGTGCCAGCACCCCGACAGAGCTAGTGAACACTGAAGCTTTCTTT. Protein sequence: CASTPTELVNTEAFF. J is TRBJ1-1 and V is TRBV11-2, with a possible D match to TRBD1 (5 bases). Trimming removed 7 bases at V and 0 bases at J, with 15 bases between. This CDR3 comprises 15 residues. Germline-derived CDR1 and CDR2 are SGHAT and FQNNGV.